A selection of T cell receptor beta chains follows, all from one sample in a study of T cells in Graves' hyperthyroidism and ophthalmopathy. TCRdb ran MiXCR on the multiplex PCR reads and lists one entry per CDR3 protein. Here the sample spans hundreds of thousands of distinct CDR3 sequences, around 15% being singletons. Sequenced material: blood. The receptors here all came from a woman aged 18-29 years with Graves' hyperthyroidism. Each CDR3 is given with its conserved first and last residue. The D gene is left open where the match is weak. Clone size appears in some rows only: once, few, many, or a class for an expanded clone.

d_call | clone_size | j_call | v_call | cdr3_nt | cdr3_aa
. | many | TRBJ1-2 | TRBV28 | TGTGCCAGCAGTTCTCCCCAGGGGAAGGGTAGGCGTTATGGCTACACCTTC | CASSSPQGKGRRYGYTF
. | few | TRBJ1-1 | TRBV19 | TGTGCCAGTCGGGCCTGGCCGAACACTGAAGCTTTCTTT | CASRAWPNTEAFF
TRBD2 | few | TRBJ2-2 | TRBV3-1 | TGTGCCAGCAGCCGAATAGCGGGAGCCGCTTCTGGCACCGGGGAGCTGTTTTTT | CASSRIAGAASGTGELFF
. | . | TRBJ2-1 | TRBV12-3/TRBV12-4 | TGTGCCAGCAGACTCCGGGACCACAATGAGCAGTTCTTC | CASRLRDHNEQFF
TRBD1 | many | TRBJ2-2 | TRBV2 | TGTGCCAGCAGTCGACAGGGCGGCGCGGTGGCCGGGGAGCTGTTTTTT | CASSRQGGAVAGELFF
. | many | TRBJ2-5 | TRBV5-5 | TGTGCCAGCAGCTTGGATGGGGTGGAGACCCAGTACTTC | CASSLDGVETQYF
. | many | TRBJ2-5 | TRBV24-1 | TGTGCCACCAGTGATCCCACGTCCTCGGGGCAATACCAAGAGACCCAGTACTTC | CATSDPTSSGQYQETQYF
. | few | TRBJ1-4 | TRBV10-3 | TGTGCCATCAGTCCGTACGCCCCTAATGAAAAACTGTTTTTT | CAISPYAPNEKLFF
. | many | TRBJ1-6 | TRBV5-1 | TGCGCCAGCAGCTTGTATGGGGAGGCGGCACCCCTCCACTTT | CASSLYGEAAPLHF
TRBD2 | once | TRBJ2-1 | TRBV19 | TGTGCCAGTAGGTCCTCGACTAGCTGGCGCTACAATGAGCAGTTCTTC | CASRSSTSWRYNEQFF
. | . | TRBJ2-7 | TRBV25-1 | TGTGCCAGCAGTGGGAGAGAGGAAACCTACGAGCAGTACTTC | CASSGREETYEQYF
. | many | TRBJ2-7 | TRBV20-1 | TGCAGTGCGTTGGGGACATCTAGCTCCTACGAGCAGTACTTC | CSALGTSSSYEQYF
. | few | TRBJ1-1 | TRBV7-8 | TGTGCCAGCAGCTCCCCATGGACGACTGAAGCTTTCTTT | CASSSPWTTEAFF
. | many | TRBJ2-1 | TRBV7-9 | TGTGCCAGCAGACGAGGTGCGCGCGGGTACTGGAACAATGAGCAGTTCTTC | CASRRGARGYWNNEQFF
. | many | TRBJ2-7 | TRBV11-2 | TGTGCCAGCAGCTTAGAACTAGCTTTAGCTTACGAGCAGTACTTC | CASSLELALAYEQYF
. | many | TRBJ2-7 | TRBV2 | TGTGCCAGCACCCCGCGGGGTGACCCGAGCTACGAGCAGTACTTC | CASTPRGDPSYEQYF
TRBD2 | many | TRBJ2-3 | TRBV11-2 | TGTGCCAGCAGCCTCAGGGTCTGGACTAGTACAGATACGCAGTATTTT | CASSLRVWTSTDTQYF
. | many | TRBJ2-7 | TRBV6-1 | TGTGCCACCCGGACAGTGGCCTACGAGCAGTACTTC | CATRTVAYEQYF
TRBD1 | few | TRBJ1-6 | TRBV20-1 | TGCAGTGCTAGAGTACGGGGGACAGGTTACTCACCCCTCCACTTT | CSARVRGTGYSPLHF
. | few | TRBJ2-5 | TRBV2 | TGTGCCACCTACAGGGGGCGGGAGGAAGAGACCCAGTACTTC | CATYRGREEETQYF
. | few | TRBJ2-1 | TRBV7-2 | TGTGCCAGCAGCTTCTCCGGGACCTGGCCCTACAATGAGCAGTTCTTC | CASSFSGTWPYNEQFF
TRBD1 | many | TRBJ1-4 | TRBV5-1 | TGCGCCAGCAGCTTAGGGACAGGGGGCAAGTATGAAAAACTGTTTTTT | CASSLGTGGKYEKLFF
. | many | TRBJ2-3 | TRBV20-1 | TGCAGTGCTAGAGCGGGGAGAGGGGGGCCAGATACGCAGTATTTT | CSARAGRGGPDTQYF
. | . | TRBJ1-4 | TRBV19 | TGTGCCAGTAGTATGGATTGGGGAGTGAGCGAAAAACTGTTTTTT | CASSMDWGVSEKLFF
. | few | TRBJ2-5 | TRBV29-1 | TGCAGCGTTGAGGCTCTGTATGGGACCCAGTACTTC | CSVEALYGTQYF
TRBD1 | many | TRBJ1-1 | TRBV7-9 | TGTGCCAGCAGCCCTCCAACAGGACAGGGTGCCACTGAAGCTTTCTTT | CASSPPTGQGATEAFF
. | many | TRBJ2-4 | TRBV18 | TGTGCCAGCTCACCACAATTGACCGGAACCGATGGCATTCAGTACTTC | CASSPQLTGTDGIQYF
TRBD1 | . | TRBJ2-2 | TRBV4-2 | TGTGCCAGCAGCACTGGACAGGGTGGCACCGGGGAGCTGTTTTTT | CASSTGQGGTGELFF
. | few | TRBJ2-3 | TRBV14 | TGTGCCAGCGGCCGACAGAGTACAGATACGCAGTATTTT | CASGRQSTDTQYF
TRBD1 | . | TRBJ1-1 | TRBV7-2 | TGTGCCAGCAGCCCCGTCATAGGGACAGGGGGGCGCGGGACTGAAGCTTTCTTT | CASSPVIGTGGRGTEAFF
. | few | TRBJ1-1 | TRBV6-1 | TGTGCCAGCAGCCTGGGGGGGGGATTGTACACTGAAGCTTTCTTT | CASSLGGGLYTEAFF
TRBD2 | many | TRBJ2-3 | TRBV27 | TGTGCCAGCAGTTTCGTTGGGGGGGGCACAGATACGCAGTATTTT | CASSFVGGGTDTQYF
. | . | TRBJ2-4 | TRBV11-2 | TGTGCCAGCAGCTTAAATTGGGGGTTAGCGGTTAAAAACATTCAGTACTTC | CASSLNWGLAVKNIQYF
. | few | TRBJ2-5 | TRBV20-1 | TGCAGTGCTAGATCCGGGAAAGAGACCCAGTACTTC | CSARSGKETQYF
. | many | TRBJ1-1 | TRBV15 | TGTGCCACCAGCAGACGGGACAACACTGAAGCTTTCTTT | CATSRRDNTEAFF
. | many | TRBJ2-3 | TRBV20-1 | TGCAGTGCTAGAAAGGGAGGCCCCACAGATACGCAGTATTTT | CSARKGGPTDTQYF
. | few | TRBJ2-7 | TRBV6-5 | TGTGCCAGCAGTCAGTCGGACCACGAGCAGTACTTC | CASSQSDHEQYF
. | many | TRBJ2-5 | TRBV24-1 | TGTGCCACCAGTGATTTGCTAGGGGGAGAGACCCAGTACTTC | CATSDLLGGETQYF
TRBD2 | few | TRBJ2-3 | TRBV24-1 | TGTGCCACCAGTGATTCGGAAGGGCGGGAGGGCCTAAATACGCAGTATTTT | CATSDSEGREGLNTQYF
. | many | TRBJ2-2 | TRBV6-1 | TGTGCCAGCAGTGACCGCCGGAGGGCTTCGAACACCGGGGAGCTGTTTTTT | CASSDRRRASNTGELFF
. | few | TRBJ2-1 | TRBV30 | TGTGCCTGGAGTGCCCCACCTGGGAATGAGCAGTTCTTC | CAWSAPPGNEQFF
. | many | TRBJ1-1 | TRBV12-3/TRBV12-4 | TGTGCCAGCAGTTTACAGTCAGAAGGGTCTGAAGCTTTCTTT | CASSLQSEGSEAFF
TRBD2 | . | TRBJ2-1 | TRBV20-1 | TGCAGTGCTAGAGAGGGCGGGGGGTTTTCCTACAATGAGCAGTTCTTC | CSAREGGGFSYNEQFF
TRBD1 | many | TRBJ1-5 | TRBV28 | TGTGCCAGCAGTTTGGGAGGGACAGGGGGACGTCAGCCCCAGCATTTT | CASSLGGTGGRQPQHF
. | few | TRBJ2-5 | TRBV4-1 | TGCGCCAGCAGCCACCAGGTGGCGGTCACAGACAGAGAGACCCAGTACTTC | CASSHQVAVTDRETQYF
. | many | TRBJ2-7 | TRBV6-2/TRBV6-3 | TGTGCCAGCAGGAGGGAGGCCTACGAGCAGTACTTC | CASRREAYEQYF
TRBD2 | . | TRBJ2-7 | TRBV6-2/TRBV6-3 | TGTGCCAGCAGTTACAGCGGGAGGGCCATTCAATCCTACGAGCAGTACTTC | CASSYSGRAIQSYEQYF
. | . | TRBJ2-7 | TRBV5-5 | TGTGCCAGCAGCTTGCGACAGGGCTCCGGGACTAGTCCCTACGAGCAGTACTTC | CASSLRQGSGTSPYEQYF
TRBD1 | many | TRBJ2-3 | TRBV11-2 | TGTGCCAGCAGCCCAACAGGGGCTCTGATAGATACGCAGTATTTT | CASSPTGALIDTQYF
TRBD2 | many | TRBJ2-1 | TRBV7-3 | TGTGCCAGCAGCTCTACTAGCGGGAGACGGAATGAGCAGTTCTTC | CASSSTSGRRNEQFF
. | . | TRBJ2-7 | TRBV6-5 | TGTGCCAGCAGTTACTCGAGGGCTGACGAGCAGTACTTC | CASSYSRADEQYF
TRBD2 | . | TRBJ2-1 | TRBV7-9 | TGTGCCAGCAGCACCCTACCCCTAGCGGTAGCGAAAGGCGATGAGCAGTTCTTC | CASSTLPLAVAKGDEQFF
TRBD2 | once | TRBJ2-3 | TRBV7-9 | TGCGCCAGCAGCCCCTGGGGGAGCGGGGTGGCAGATACGCAGTATTTT | CASSPWGSGVADTQYF
. | many | TRBJ2-7 | TRBV7-9 | TGTGCCAGCAGCTTAGAGGGGCTAGTGAGCGAGCAGTACTTC | CASSLEGLVSEQYF
TRBD1 | few | TRBJ2-5 | TRBV2 | TGTGCCAGCAGTTTATACCGGGTCGGGACAGGCCAAGAGACCCAGTACTTC | CASSLYRVGTGQETQYF